The 19 T cell receptor beta chains below come from one sample, sequenced in a study of regulatory T cells in long-lasting Graves disease. Indicated time point: newly diagnosed GD, antithyroid drugs for less than 3 months. Preparation of the TCR library used RNA extracted from PBMCs. Libraries of TCR beta came from iRepertoire HTBI primers plus Arm-PCR of CDR3 regions. TCRdb redid the calling of the multiplex PCR reads with MiXCR, one entry per CDR3 protein. This sample has 500,000 to 700,000 distinct CDR3 sequences, with around 17% found just once. The sample was also linked to a second study, of T cells in Graves' hyperthyroidism and ophthalmopathy.

The sample was peripheral blood mononuclear cells (PBMCs), taken at new diagnosis, from a patient treated with antithyroid drugs. Receptors originate from a woman aged 25 to 39 with Graves disease.

This clonotype has a count of ten or more. The chain is built from TRBV5-1 and TRBJ1-1; D unresolved. The CDR3 has 15 amino acids. The V end lost 0 bases, the J end lost 3 bases, and 12 bases lay between the germline ends. The germline V gene encodes CDR1 SGHRS and CDR2 YFSETQ. CDR3 DNA: TGCGCCAGCAGCTTGGAATCCCTCGGGGACACTGAAGCTTTCTTT. Protein sequence: CASSLESLGDTEAFF.

This rearrangement joins TRBV6-1 to TRBJ1-1, with no clear D. The CDR3 sequence is 13 residues long. CDR1 is MNHNS and CDR2 is SASEGT in the germline V gene. Between the trimmed V and J ends, which lost 8 bases and 6 bases, there was a span of 16 bases. The CDR3 region is CASQEGTGAEAFF. In DNA, the CDR3 is TGTGCCAGCCAGGAGGGCACGGGCGCTGAAGCTTTCTTT.

This clonotype was seen many times. The chain combines TRBV20-1 with TRBJ2-1; 10 nucleotides line up with TRBD2. The germline V gene has CDR1 DFQATT and CDR2 SNEGSKA (reference sequence). Unmatched junction bases numbered 7, after V lost 5 bases and J lost 9 bases. CDR3 length: 13 residues. CDR3 sequence: CSASDGLAVEQFF. CDR3 nucleotide sequence: TGCAGTGCTTCCGATGGACTAGCGGTTGAGCAGTTCTTC.

This clonotype has more than one count but fewer than ten. The J gene is TRBJ2-1, the V gene TRBV27, with 10 nucleotides matching TRBD2. CDR3 size: 14 residues. V dropped 7 bases and J dropped 7; count of bases not matched to a gene: 7. Germline values: CDR1 MNHEY, CDR2 SMNVEV (reference sequence). CDR3 nucleotide sequence: TGTGCCAGCAACCTAGCGGGAGTGGGGAATGAGCAGTTCTTC. This gives the protein CASNLAGVGNEQFF.

Of note for this clonotype: A read error is possible here, since a much larger clone lies one base away. V and J are TRBV7-3 and TRBJ2-1, with a weak D call TRBD1 (6 bases). The closer fit of TRBJ2-5 to the DNA end suggests the J call may be wrong. The CDR3 has 14 residues. Germline V lookup: CDR1 SGHTA, CDR2 FQGTGA. The CDR3 region has the DNA TGTGCCAGCAGCTTATCGGGGACCGCAGGGGCCCAGTACTTC. Translation gives CASSLSGTAGAQYF.

The V gene is TRBV29-1, the J gene TRBJ1-1; D is possibly TRBD1 (6 bases). V was pared by 7 bases and J by 6 bases, with 21 bases between. The CDR3 spans 14 residues. Germline loops: CDR1 SQVTM, CDR2 ANQGSEA. Here the CDR3 reads CSAYRVGSSAEAFF. As DNA, the CDR3 is TGCAGCGCCTACAGGGTCGGTAGTTCGGCTGAAGCTTTCTTT.

This clonotype has more than one count but fewer than ten. V and J are TRBV5-1 and TRBJ1-1, with 7 positions matching TRBD1. Losses at the gene ends were 0 bases for V and 8 bases for J; bases not matched to a gene: 7. The CDR3 runs 14 residues. The germline gives CDR1 SGHRS, CDR2 YFSETQ. The CDR3 bases are TGCGCCAGCAGCTTGGGGGACAGCAGACTGGAAGCTTTCTTT. Translated, it gives CASSLGDSRLEAFF.

This clonotype showed up many times. J is TRBJ2-1 and V is TRBV7-3, with D unresolved. The V end lost 2 bases, the J end lost 3 bases, and 8 bases lay between the germline ends. Germline assignment: CDR1 SGHTA and CDR2 FQGTGA. CDR3 length equals 14 residues. The CDR3 is CASSLSTDYNEQFF. The CDR3 DNA reads as TGTGCCAGCAGCTTATCTACAGACTACAATGAGCAGTTCTTC. Variable domain in full (rest from reference TRBV7-3 and TRBJ2-1): GAGVSQTPSNKVTEKGKYVELRCDPISGHTALYWYRQSLGQGPEFLIYFQGTGAADDSGLPNDRFFAVRPEGSVSTLKIQRTERGDSAVYLCASSLSTDYNEQFFGPGTRLTVL.

This clonotype has at least ten counts. The rearrangement joins TRBV3-1 to TRBJ2-7; 8 bases agree with TRBD2. This CDR3 is 15 amino acids long. Germline CDR1 is LGHDT and CDR2 is YNNKEL (reference sequence). With 4 bases clipped from V and 4 bases from J, the junction kept 9 bases outside the gene matches. This chain's CDR3 is CASSRAVTSVYEQYF. DNA of the CDR3: TGTGCCAGCAGCCGAGCCGTGACTAGCGTGTACGAGCAGTACTTC.

As to this clonotype: A read error is possible here, since a much larger clone lies one base away. The chain employs TRBV11-3 and TRBJ2-3, with 10 bases that match TRBD1. TRBJ2-1 matches the DNA end more closely, so the J call is doubtful. From germline, CDR1 is SGHNT and CDR2 YENEEA. The CDR3 length is 16 residues. Here the CDR3 DNA reads TGTACCAGCAGCTTAGGGATCGGGACAGGGGCCTCACGGCAGTTCTTC. The encoded protein is CTSSLGIGTGASRQFF.

In its sample, this clonotype was seen many times. V is TRBV24-1 and J is TRBJ2-1, with D possibly matching TRBD2 (6 bases). The CDR3 consists of 15 residues. V lost 1 base and J lost 8, with 14 bases in between. The germline V gene has CDR1 KGHDR and CDR2 SFDVKD. The CDR3 reads CATSDFTGAGHEQFF. The CDR3 nucleotides read TGTGCCACCAGTGATTTCACGGGAGCGGGTCATGAGCAGTTCTTC.

V is TRBV6-1 and J is TRBJ1-1; TRBD1 is a possible D gene (5 bases). The CDR3 has 13 amino acids. V lost 7 bases to trimming and J lost 4 bases, with 13 bases between them. Germline V gives CDR1 MNHNS, CDR2 SASEGT. CDR3 coding DNA: TGTGCCAGCAATCGCAGGGAGGGCACTGAAGCTTTCTTT. Residues: CASNRREGTEAFF.

The DNA of the CDR3 is TGTGCCAGCAGACCCAGCAGCTCCTTCCTCTACACCTTC. Its translation: CASRPSSSFLYTF. This chain uses TRBV27 with TRBJ1-2, with D unresolved. CDR1 and CDR2 from the germline V gene are MNHEY and SMNVEV (reference sequence). The CDR3 sequence is 13 residues long. V was clipped by 6 bases and J by 10 bases, with 18 bases between them.

About this clonotype: At one end, the junction sequence differs from germline, possibly due to a read error. Here the CDR3 DNA reads TGCAGTGCTAGCGCGCGGGAGGGCCTCTACGGGCAGTACTTC. Protein: CSASAREGLYGQYF. The chain is built from TRBV20-1 and TRBJ2-7; 9 bases are shared with TRBD2. Germline V gene data show CDR1 as DFQATT and CDR2 as SNEGSKA (reference sequence). The CDR3 contains 14 residues.

This clonotype was seen a few times. This chain connects TRBV18 to TRBJ1-1; D not certain. Trimming left V 1 base short and J 3 bases short, with 6 bases between. This CDR3 has 13 residues. Looked up from germline, CDR1 is KGHSH and CDR2 is LQKENI. The CDR3: CASSPHPDTEAFF. The CDR3 nucleotides are TGTGCCAGCTCACCACACCCGGACACTGAAGCTTTCTTT.

The chain recombines TRBV29-1 with TRBJ2-1; D is ambiguous. The CDR3 loop spans 15 amino acids. Trimming cost V 5 bases and J 0 bases, with 14 bases left between them. Germline loops: CDR1 SQVTM, CDR2 ANQGSEA. For the CDR3, the DNA is TGCAGCGTTAATAGCAGAACGAGCTCCTACAATGAGCAGTTCTTC. Amino acids: CSVNSRTSSYNEQFF.

This clonotype was observed at least ten times. As DNA, the CDR3 is TGTGCCAGCAGCCAAACGGACGCTGGCTACACCTTC. Protein: CASSQTDAGYTF. The V and J genes are TRBV3-1 and TRBJ1-2; no definite D call. The CDR3 runs 12 residues. Trimming cost V 2 bases and J 7 bases, with 8 bases left between them. CDR1 is LGHDT and CDR2 is YNNKEL in the germline V gene (reference sequence).

Note on this clonotype: Just one base apart from a much larger clone, this may be a read error. The CDR3, as DNA: TGCGACAGCAGCCTCGATCCCGACAGCTACGAGCAGTACTTC. It yields the protein CDSSLDPDSYEQYF. The chain uses TRBV5-1 and TRBJ2-7, with D maybe TRBD1 (5 bases). Per germline, CDR1 SGHRS and CDR2 YFSETQ. This CDR3 has 14 residues. Supplemented by reference TRBV5-1 and TRBJ2-7, the full variable domain reads KAGVTQTPRYLIKTRGQQVTLSCSPISGHRSVSWYQQTPGQGLQFLFEYFSETQRNKGNFPGRFSGRQFSNSRSEMNVSTLELGDSALYLCDSSLDPDSYEQYFGPGTRLTVT.

As regards this clonotype: The CDR3 does not close with the conserved phenylalanine or tryptophan, likely indicating a read error. Written as DNA, the CDR3 is TGCGCCAGCAGAAATACAAGAGGGGTGAACACTGAAGCTTTCTCT. Amino acids: CASRNTRGVNTEAFS. J is TRBJ1-1 and V is TRBV10-2, with D tentatively TRBD1 (5 bases). The V gene's germline CDR1 is WSHSY and CDR2 SAAADI. V lost 6 bases and J lost 0, with 14 bases in between. This CDR3 is 15 amino acids long.